Here is one TCR beta chain with its context. Sequencing used immunoSEQ multiplex PCR; TCRdb keeps in-frame clones, though not all of them. Among 190,000 or so clones listed, about 91% were seen once. The source of the sample is a study of blood T cell repertoires in COVID-19. Study context: Sources were T cells, B-cell-depleted T cells, or PBMCs; the material itself was cDNA or gDNA.

This sequence originates from a woman in her thirties with acute or convalescent COVID-19. Sequencing was performed on peripheral blood.

The CDR3: CASSLRDGELFF. CDR3 bases: TGTGCCAGCAGCCTCCGAGACGGGGAGCTGTTTTTT. This chain joins TRBV12-3 or TRBV12-4 and TRBJ2-2; the D is unclear. CDR3 size: 12 residues. The germline V and J ends were trimmed by 6 bases and 7 bases, with 9 bases remaining between them.